The 2 T cell receptor beta chains listed next were all sequenced from one sample in a study of blood T cell repertoires in COVID-19. Libraries were prepared by immunoSEQ multiplex PCR; TCRdb keeps only in-frame clonotypes and omits some of them. The sample holds more than 95,000 clones; approximately 91% are singletons and the top ten take approximately 5.1%. The source material was peripheral blood. These receptors were collected from a human donor in a cohort sampled during active COVID-19.

V gene TRBV5-1 combines with J gene TRBJ2-7; TRBD1 matches 9 bases. The CDR3 sequence is 15 residues long. The ends lost 0 bases at V and 6 bases at J; junction bases unmatched: 7. The germline gives CDR1 SGHRS, CDR2 YFSETQ. The CDR3 here is CASSLGPGQGTEQYF. As DNA, the CDR3 is TGCGCCAGCAGCTTGGGTCCGGGACAGGGAACCGAGCAGTACTTC.

This chain links TRBV18 with TRBJ1-3; D uncertain. V shed 6 bases and J shed 4 bases, with 10 bases lying between them. Germline CDR1 and CDR2: KGHSH and LQKENI. CDR3 size: 13 residues. CDR3 coding DNA: TGTGCCAGCTCGCCCCGGGAGGGAAACACCATATATTTT. Translated, it gives CASSPREGNTIYF.